This T cell receptor (beta chain) appears in the sequencing data of a study of Ad26.COV2.S vaccination and SARS-CoV-2 variants (dated by TCRdb to about 2021). Study-wide context: Donors in the vaccine arm were drawn from COV1001, a phase I-IIa trial of Ad26.COV2.S in healthy adults that was multicentre, randomized, double-blind and placebo-controlled. TCRbeta repertoire sequencing served as the tool for gauging how specific and how broad the SARS-CoV-2-reactive T cell receptors were following Ad26.COV2.S vaccination. Trial participants were randomized into five groups of five, in which low-dose or high-dose Ad26.COV2.S was given once or twice, or placebo was given on both occasions. Ad26.COV2.S was administered intramuscularly at a dose of 5x10^10 or 1x10^11 viral particles, either as one shot or as two shots given 56 days apart. Blinding of investigators to trial group allocation was maintained during experiments and outcome assessment. The TCR-sequenced set comprised about 30 samples: approximately 20 Ad26.COV2.S vaccine recipients, 5 placebo recipients and 8 SARS-CoV-2 convalescent individuals.

As to this clone: Its binding antigen is unknown. No clone much larger than this one lies a single base away; base qualities are absent.

The immunoSEQ Assay was the method used to sequence TCRbeta CDR3 regions. After extraction, genomic DNA underwent amplification by bias-controlled multiplex PCR, followed by high-throughput sequencing. Under the source paper's analysis protocol: To quantify the absolute abundance of each unique TCRbeta CDR3 region, sequences were collapsed and filtered. T cell fraction was estimated by normalizing TCRbeta template counts to usable DNA, with usable DNA measured through amplification of reference genes found in all nucleated cells. Repertoire TCRs were annotated as SARS-CoV-2-specific by exact matching of V gene, CDR3 amino acid sequence and J gene to a known reactive TCR set. The reference SARS-CoV-2 TCR set was obtained from MIRA and was filtered for enrichment in COVID-19-positive ImmuneCODE repertoires, whereby public or cross-reactive TCRs were removed. Using the MIRA antigens, annotated TCRs were further analysed by specific ORF or by position within an ORF. Breadth was defined as annotated unique rearrangements over total unique productive rearrangements; depth was the summed frequency of those rearrangements. Two-sided Wilcoxon rank-sum tests were used to compare TCR breadth between groups. The table comes from immuneACCESS by way of TCRdb, which keeps in-frame sequences with V and J called. Part of the clones is missing from these tables; in studies checked, under half for an unresolved V gene and the rest for unknown reasons. V, J and clone size are taken as reported in that table, and D and trimming were inferred from the DNA itself. The sample records about 470,000 clones, around 91% of which are singletons. The leading ten clones occupy about 4.4% of the sample.

The germline V gene yields MDHEN for CDR1 and SYDVKM for CDR2. The CDR3 measures 14 amino acids from cysteine to phenylalanine. This entry keeps only the CDR3 DNA: 42 bases, framed from base 1. The V and J ends are trimmed by 4 bases and 4 bases, leaving 14 bases between them. Reading the label with the study, this specimen's treatment or condition is: about 20 received Ad26.COV2.S at low or high dose, single or two shots; several received placebo; per-sample allocation not given. For vaccine and placebo recipients, repertoires were sequenced using samples collected on day 63 after the first injection. Between 29 July and 7 August 2020, Cohort 1b enrolled 25 adults aged 18-55 years at one site in Boston, USA. Ad26.COV2.S consisted of a replication-incompetent adenovirus type 26 vector by which a prefusion-stabilized SARS-CoV-2 spike protein from the original Wuhan strain was expressed. Broad study findings and their caveats: Substantial breadth of spike-specific CD8+ and CD4+ T cell responses was reported after vaccination. Non-spike TCR breadth was comparable between vaccine and placebo recipients, consistent with the vaccine containing only spike. Spike-specific TCR breadth was higher in Ad26.COV2.S recipients than in placebo recipients (P = 0.0014). The study lacked the statistical power to compare responses across vaccine doses or regimens. The authors noted that total T cell responses may have been underestimated by the TCR breadth and depth analyses.

The rearranged segments are TRBV28 and TRBJ2-7; the D gene cannot be resolved beyond TRBD1 or TRBD2, each matching 5 bases. The material was peripheral blood, obtained in a trial of Ad26.COV2.S vaccine versus placebo. The sequence was collected from a person between 18 and 65 years old who received the Ad26.COV2.S COVID-19 vaccine or a placebo. The CDR3 amino acid sequence is: CASSSPGRRYEQYF. At the DNA level, the sequence is TGTGCCAGCAGTTCGCCGGGACGGCGGTACGAGCAGTACTTC. Where the CDR3 stops, the reference TRBV28 and TRBJ2-7 genes take over; the full variable domain is DVKVTQSSRYLVKRTGEKVFLECVQDMDHENMFWYRQDPGLGLRLIYFSYDVKMKEKGDIPEGYSVSREKKERFSLILESASTNQTSMYLCASSSPGRRYEQYFGPGTRLTVT.